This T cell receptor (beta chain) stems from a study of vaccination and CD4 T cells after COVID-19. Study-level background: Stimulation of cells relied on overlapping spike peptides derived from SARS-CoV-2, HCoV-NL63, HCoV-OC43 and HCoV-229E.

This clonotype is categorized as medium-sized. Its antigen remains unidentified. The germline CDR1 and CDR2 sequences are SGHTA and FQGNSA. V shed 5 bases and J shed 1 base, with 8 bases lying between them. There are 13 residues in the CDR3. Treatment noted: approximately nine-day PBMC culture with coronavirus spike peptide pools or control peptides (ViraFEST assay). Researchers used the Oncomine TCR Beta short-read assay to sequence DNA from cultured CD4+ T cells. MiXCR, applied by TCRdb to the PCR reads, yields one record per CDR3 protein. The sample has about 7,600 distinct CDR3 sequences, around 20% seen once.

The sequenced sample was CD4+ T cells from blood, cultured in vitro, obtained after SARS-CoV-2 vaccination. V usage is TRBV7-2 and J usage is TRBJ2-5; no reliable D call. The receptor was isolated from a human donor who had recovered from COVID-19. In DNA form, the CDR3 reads TGTGCCAGCAGCCTAGGTTTCCAAGAGACCCAGTACTTC. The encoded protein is CASSLGFQETQYF. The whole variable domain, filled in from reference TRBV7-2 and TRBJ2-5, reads GAGVSQSPSNKVTEKGKDVELRCDPISGHTALYWYRQSLGQGLEFLIYFQGNSAPDKSGLPSDRFSAERTGGSVSTLTIQRTQQEDSAVYLCASSLGFQETQYFGPGTRLLVL.